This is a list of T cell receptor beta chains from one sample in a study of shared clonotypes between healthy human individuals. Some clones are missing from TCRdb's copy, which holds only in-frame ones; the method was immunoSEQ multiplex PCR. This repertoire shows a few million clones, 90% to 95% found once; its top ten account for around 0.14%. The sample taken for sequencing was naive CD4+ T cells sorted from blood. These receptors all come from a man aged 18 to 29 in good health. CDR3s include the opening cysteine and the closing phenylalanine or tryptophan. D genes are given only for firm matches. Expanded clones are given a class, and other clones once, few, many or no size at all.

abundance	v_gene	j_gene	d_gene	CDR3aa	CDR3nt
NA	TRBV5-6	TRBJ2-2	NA	CASSLRQTDPGTGELFF	TGTGCCAGCAGCTTGCGACAGACGGATCCGGGGACCGGGGAGCTGTTTTTT
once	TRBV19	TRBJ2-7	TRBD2	CASSIGGAYEQYF	TGTGCCAGTAGTATCGGGGGGGCCTACGAGCAGTACTTC
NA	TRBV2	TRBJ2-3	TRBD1	CASDRENTDTQYF	TGTGCCTCGGACAGGGAGAACACAGATACGCAGTATTTT
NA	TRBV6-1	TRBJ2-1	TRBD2	CASSEREPRYNEQFF	TGTGCCAGCAGCGAGCGGGAGCCGAGATACAATGAGCAGTTCTTC
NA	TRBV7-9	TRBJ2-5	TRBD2	CASSLVSTSGGQETQYF	TGTGCCAGCAGCTTAGTTAGTACTAGCGGGGGTCAAGAGACCCAGTACTTC
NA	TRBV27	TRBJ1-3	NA	CASNHGPPGQGNTIYF	TGTGCCAGCAACCATGGCCCCCCAGGGCAGGGAAACACCATATATTTT
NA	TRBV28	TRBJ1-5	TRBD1	CASSLGQGRQPQHF	TGTGCCAGCAGTTTGGGACAGGGTAGGCAGCCCCAGCATTTT
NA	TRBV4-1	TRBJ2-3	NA	CASSHSPWGSTDTQYF	TGCGCCAGCAGCCACTCGCCATGGGGGAGCACAGATACGCAGTATTTT
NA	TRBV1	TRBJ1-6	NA	CTSSRTGGRSYNSPLHF	TGCACCAGCAGCCGAACAGGGGGCAGGTCCTATAATTCACCCCTCCACTTT
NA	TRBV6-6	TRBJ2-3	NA	CASNLGLVTDTQYF	TGTGCCAGCAATCTCGGACTTGTCACAGATACGCAGTATTTT
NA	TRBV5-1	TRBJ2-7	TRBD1	CASNPLRQGSSYEQYF	TGCGCCAGCAACCCTCTTAGACAGGGGAGCTCCTACGAGCAGTACTTC
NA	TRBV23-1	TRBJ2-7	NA	CSLTAHEQYF	TGCTCTTTGACGGCCCACGAGCAGTACTTC
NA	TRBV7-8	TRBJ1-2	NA	CASSPSSGTILGYTF	TGTGCCAGCAGCCCGAGCTCCGGTACCATTCTTGGCTACACCTTC
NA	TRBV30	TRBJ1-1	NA	CAWSDGLNTEAFF	TGTGCCTGGAGTGATGGCTTGAACACTGAAGCTTTCTTT
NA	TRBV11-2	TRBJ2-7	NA	CASSLRRNRPNSYEQYF	TGTGCCAGCAGCTTACGGCGGAACAGGCCAAACTCCTACGAGCAGTACTTC
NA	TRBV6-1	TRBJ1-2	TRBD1	CASSFRDSSNYGYTF	TGTGCCAGCAGTTTCCGGGACAGCTCTAACTATGGCTACACCTTC
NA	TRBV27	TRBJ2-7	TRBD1	CASSLQSGTGGYEQYF	TGTGCCAGCAGTCTCCAATCCGGGACAGGGGGCTACGAGCAGTACTTC
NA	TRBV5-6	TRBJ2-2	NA	CASSLVGFHAGELFF	TGTGCCAGCAGCTTGGTAGGCTTCCACGCCGGGGAGCTGTTTTTT
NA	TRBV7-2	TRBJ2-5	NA	CASNAGAQLGGTQYF	TGTGCCAGCAACGCCGGGGCGCAGCTTGGGGGGACCCAGTACTTC
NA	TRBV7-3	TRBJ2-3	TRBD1	CASRRQGLATDTQYF	TGTGCCAGCAGGCGACAGGGGTTGGCCACAGATACGCAGTATTTT
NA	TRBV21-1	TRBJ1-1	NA	CASSKISVLCSEAFF	TGTGCCAGCAGCAAAATCTCAGTGTTATGCTCTGAAGCTTTCTTT
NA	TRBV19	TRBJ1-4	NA	CASSPHTLRDREKLFF	TGTGCCAGTAGTCCCCATACTTTACGAGACAGGGAAAAACTGTTTTTT
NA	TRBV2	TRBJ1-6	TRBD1	CASSGQGKGPLHF	TGTGCCAGCAGCGGACAGGGGAAAGGACCCCTCCACTTT
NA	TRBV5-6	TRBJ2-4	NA	CASSLFLAYKNIQYF	TGTGCCAGCAGCCTGTTTCTAGCGTACAAAAACATTCAGTACTTC
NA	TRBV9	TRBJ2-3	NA	CASSVLASITDTQYF	TGTGCCAGCAGCGTCCTAGCGTCGATCACAGATACGCAGTATTTT
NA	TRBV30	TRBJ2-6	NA	CAWMKGLTGANVLTF	TGTGCCTGGATGAAGGGACTGACTGGGGCCAACGTCCTGACTTTC
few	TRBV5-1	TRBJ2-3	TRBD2	CASSLGTSADTQYF	TGCGCCAGCAGCCTCGGGACTAGCGCAGATACGCAGTATTTT
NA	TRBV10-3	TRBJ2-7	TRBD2	CAISEKGGGSYEQYF	TGTGCCATCAGTGAGAAGGGCGGGGGGTCATACGAGCAGTACTTC